This T cell receptor (beta chain) derives from a study of CD8 T cells in Susac syndrome. Looking at the study overall: Among the Susac syndrome patients who underwent sequencing, roughly six had clinically active disease, while eight of them were in remission.

Negative isolation yielded the CD8+ and CD4+ T cells, while FACS enriched the TEMRA cells. As for this clonotype: Antigen: not known.

Findings of the study overall: No clonal expansion appeared among CD4+ T cells in Susac patients.

It was with random hexamers that 0.5 to 1 ug RNA was reverse transcribed. The immunoSEQ assay covered 54 Vbeta and 13 Jbeta segments for CDR3. TCRdb reprocessed the immunoSEQ multiplex PCR reads with MiXCR, giving one entry per CDR3 protein. The sample has about 150,000 distinct CDR3 sequences; approximately 95% are singletons. The sequenced sample was CD4+ T cells from PBMCs. This TCR came from a human donor with Susac syndrome.

CDR3 in amino acids: CASSLETPDTQYF. CDR3 DNA sequence: TGTGCCAGCAGCTTAGAAACGCCGGATACGCAGTATTTT. J is TRBJ2-3 and V is TRBV7-9, with no clear D. V was clipped by 1 base and J by 6 bases, with 8 bases between them. Germline assignment: CDR1 SEHNR and CDR2 FQNEAQ (reference sequence). CDR3 length: 13 amino acids. Variable domain in full (rest from reference TRBV7-9 and TRBJ2-3): DTGVSQNPRHKITKRGQNVTFRCDPISEHNRLYWYRQTLGQGPEFLTYFQNEAQLEKSRLLSDRFSAERPKGSFSTLEIQRTEQGDSAMYLCASSLETPDTQYFGPGTRLTVL.